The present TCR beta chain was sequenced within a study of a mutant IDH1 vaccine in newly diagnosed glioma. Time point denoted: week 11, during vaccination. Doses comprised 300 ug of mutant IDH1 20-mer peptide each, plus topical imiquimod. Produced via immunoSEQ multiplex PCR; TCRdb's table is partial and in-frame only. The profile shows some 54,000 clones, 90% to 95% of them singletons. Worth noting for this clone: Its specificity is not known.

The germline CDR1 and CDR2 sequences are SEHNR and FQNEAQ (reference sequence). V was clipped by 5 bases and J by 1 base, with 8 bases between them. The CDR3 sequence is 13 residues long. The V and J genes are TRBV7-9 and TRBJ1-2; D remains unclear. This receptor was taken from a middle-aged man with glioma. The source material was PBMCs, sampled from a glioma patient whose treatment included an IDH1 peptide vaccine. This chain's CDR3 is CASSPAVNYGYTF. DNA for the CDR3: TGTGCCAGCAGCCCAGCCGTTAACTATGGCTACACCTTC.